This entry is about one T cell receptor (beta chain). The specificity of this receptor is unknown. The data were taken from a study of T cells expressing NK-cell markers (dated by TCRdb to the early 2020s). Looking at the study overall: TCR beta-chain repertoires were profiled in sorted CD3+CD56+NKG2C+, CD3+CD56+NKG2C- and CD3+CD56-NKG2C+ T-cell subsets from about 8 donors. Of the eight sequenced donors, seven were found to be HCMV-seropositive and one was found to be HCMV-seronegative. All eight donors whose samples were sequenced were randomly selected healthy volunteers, three of them men and five women. Illumina HiSeq 2000/2500, MiSeq or NextSeq was used to sequence libraries as 2 x 150 bp reads.

To determine HCMV serostatus, a commercial ELISA kit was used to detect HCMV-specific IgG in serum. Ficoll density gradient centrifugation was used to isolate peripheral blood mononuclear cells from blood. Summary of the overall study and its limitations: Whether the expanded NKG2C-expressing T cell clones were specific for HCMV antigens remained unclear. Those dominant clonotypes were again the most abundant among CD3+CD56-NKG2C+ cells in several donors, at about 28.3-60.1%. In roughly 6 donors, the dominant CD3+CD56+NKG2C+ clonotypes ranked among the top 10 CD8+ clonotypes, making up roughly 1.0-7.0% of CD8+ T cells.

Inclusive of the bounding cysteine and phenylalanine, the CDR3 is 14 residues long. Only the protein is available. The germline V gene gives CDR1 as SGHAT and CDR2 as FQNNGV. This sample was sequenced with an Illumina HiSeq 2000. TCR beta cDNA libraries were made by 5'RACE template switching that added a universal primer site and unique molecular identifiers. Priming for cDNA synthesis came from the TCR beta constant segment, and two successive PCR amplification steps followed. The study's own analysis went as follows. MIGEC was used to demultiplex reads and group reads by UMI, and MiTCR was used to assemble and quantify clonotypes. To exclude erroneous sequences, only TCR cDNA sequences supported by at least two reads were retained. The tcR package was used for downstream repertoire analysis, and clonotypes were matched across fractions by CDR3 nucleotide sequence plus V segment. VDJmatch was used to annotate antigen specificity against VDJdb, with one amino acid substitution in CDR3 permitted. The reads, reprocessed by TCRdb, yield one row per CDR3 protein sequence and no DNA. The V and J calls here are based on TCRdb, not the publication. The sample table records 200,000 to 300,000 distinct CDR3 sequences. The ten largest clones represent roughly 4.2% of the sample.

The rearrangement combines TRBV11-2 with TRBJ1-2. The sequence came from a woman between 18 and 69 years old in good health. Sequenced sample: blood T cells: a sorted CD56 or NKG2C T cell subset, CD4+ or CD8+ T cells, or bulk PBMC T cells (not recorded which). Here the CDR3 is given as CASSLESAVSGYTF. The full variable domain, completed from the reference TRBV11-2 and TRBJ1-2 proteins outside the CDR3, reads EAGVAQSPRYKIIEKRQSVAFWCNPISGHATLYWYQQILGQGPKLLIQFQNNGVVDDSQLPKDRFSAERLKGVDSTLKIQPAKLEDSAVYLCASSLESAVSGYTFGSGTRLTVV.